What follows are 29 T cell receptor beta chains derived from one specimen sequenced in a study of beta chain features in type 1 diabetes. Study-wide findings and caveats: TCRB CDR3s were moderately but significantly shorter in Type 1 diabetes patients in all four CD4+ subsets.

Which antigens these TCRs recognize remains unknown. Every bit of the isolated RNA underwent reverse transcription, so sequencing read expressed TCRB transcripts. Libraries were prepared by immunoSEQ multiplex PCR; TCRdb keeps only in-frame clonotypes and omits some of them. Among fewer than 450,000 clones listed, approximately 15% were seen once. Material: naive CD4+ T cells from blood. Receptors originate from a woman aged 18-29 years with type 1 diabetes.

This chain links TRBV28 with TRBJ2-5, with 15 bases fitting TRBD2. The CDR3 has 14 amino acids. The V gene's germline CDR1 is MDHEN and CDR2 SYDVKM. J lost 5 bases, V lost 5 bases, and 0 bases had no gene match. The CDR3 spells CASSGTSGRETQYF. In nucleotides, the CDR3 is TGTGCCAGCAGTGGGACTAGCGGGAGGGAGACCCAGTACTTC.

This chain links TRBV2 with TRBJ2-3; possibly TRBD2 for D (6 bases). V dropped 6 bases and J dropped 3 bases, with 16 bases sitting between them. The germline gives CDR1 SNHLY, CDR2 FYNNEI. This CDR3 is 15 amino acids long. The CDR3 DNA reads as TGTGCCAGCAGAGAGAGACTAGTTTATACAGATACGCAGTATTTT. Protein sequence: CASRERLVYTDTQYF.

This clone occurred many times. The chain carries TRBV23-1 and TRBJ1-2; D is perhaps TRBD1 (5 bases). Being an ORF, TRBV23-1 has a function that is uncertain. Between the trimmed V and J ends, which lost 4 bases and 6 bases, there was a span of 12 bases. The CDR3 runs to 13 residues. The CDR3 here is CASSPNAGNGYTF. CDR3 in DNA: TGCGCCAGCAGTCCTAACGCAGGGAATGGCTACACCTTC.

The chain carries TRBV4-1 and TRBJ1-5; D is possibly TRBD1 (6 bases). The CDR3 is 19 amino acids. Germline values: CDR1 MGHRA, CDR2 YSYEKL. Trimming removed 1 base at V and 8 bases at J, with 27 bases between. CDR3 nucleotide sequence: TGCGCCAGCAGCCAAGGCAGGGTCAGGGACACCAGCTTGATTGAGCCCCAGCATTTT. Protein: CASSQGRVRDTSLIEPQHF.

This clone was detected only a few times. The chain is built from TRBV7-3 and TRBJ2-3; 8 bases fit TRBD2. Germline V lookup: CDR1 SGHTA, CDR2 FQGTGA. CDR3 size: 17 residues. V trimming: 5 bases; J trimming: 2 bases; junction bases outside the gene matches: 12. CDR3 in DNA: TGTGCCAGCAGCCCGGGGGGGCGGCTGCTTTCCACAGATACGCAGTATTTT. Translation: CASSPGGRLLSTDTQYF.

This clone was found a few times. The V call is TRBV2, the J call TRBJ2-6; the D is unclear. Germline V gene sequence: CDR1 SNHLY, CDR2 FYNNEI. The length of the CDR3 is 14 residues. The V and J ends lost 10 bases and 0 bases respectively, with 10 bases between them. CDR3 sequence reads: CATAANSGANVLTF. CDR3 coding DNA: TGTGCCACCGCAGCGAACTCTGGGGCCAACGTCCTGACTTTC.

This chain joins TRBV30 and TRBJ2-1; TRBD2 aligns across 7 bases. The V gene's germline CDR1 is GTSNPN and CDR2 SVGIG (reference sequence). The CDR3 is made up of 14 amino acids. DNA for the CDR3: TGTGCTTCGGATAGTGGTAGCGGGTGGACTGAGCAGTTCTTC. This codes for CASDSGSGWTEQFF.

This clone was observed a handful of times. CDR3 amino acids: CASKVGQGDRNTEAFF. The CDR3, as DNA: TGTGCCAGCAAAGTCGGACAGGGCGATAGGAACACTGAAGCTTTCTTT. The chain is built from TRBV28 and TRBJ1-1, with 8 bases that match TRBD1. Germline CDR1 MDHEN, CDR2 SYDVKM. CDR3 length: 16 amino acids. Unmatched junction bases numbered 11, after V lost 7 bases and J lost 1 base.

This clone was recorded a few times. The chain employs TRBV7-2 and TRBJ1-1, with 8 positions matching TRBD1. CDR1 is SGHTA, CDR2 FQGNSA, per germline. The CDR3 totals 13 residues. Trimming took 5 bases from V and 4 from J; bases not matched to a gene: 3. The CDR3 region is CASSRQGTTEAFF. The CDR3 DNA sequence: TGTGCCAGCAGCCGACAGGGGACCACTGAAGCTTTCTTT.

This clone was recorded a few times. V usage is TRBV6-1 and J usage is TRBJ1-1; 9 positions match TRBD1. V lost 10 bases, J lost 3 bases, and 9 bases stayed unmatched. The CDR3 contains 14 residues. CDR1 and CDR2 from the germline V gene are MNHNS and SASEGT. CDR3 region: CATRGDRVYTEAFF. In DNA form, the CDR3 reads TGTGCCACCAGGGGGGACAGGGTGTACACTGAAGCTTTCTTT.

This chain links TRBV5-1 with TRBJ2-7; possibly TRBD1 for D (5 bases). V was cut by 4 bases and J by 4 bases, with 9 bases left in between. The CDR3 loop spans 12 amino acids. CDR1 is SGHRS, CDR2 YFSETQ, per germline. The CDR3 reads CASSTDIYEQYF. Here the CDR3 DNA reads TGCGCCAGCAGCACGGACATTTACGAGCAGTACTTC. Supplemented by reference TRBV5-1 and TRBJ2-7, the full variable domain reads KAGVTQTPRYLIKTRGQQVTLSCSPISGHRSVSWYQQTPGQGLQFLFEYFSETQRNKGNFPGRFSGRQFSNSRSEMNVSTLELGDSALYLCASSTDIYEQYFGPGTRLTVT.

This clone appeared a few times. In DNA form, the CDR3 reads TGTGCCAGCCTCGGTTCTCCCTACGAGCAGTACTTC. Translation gives CASLGSPYEQYF. The chain is built from TRBV28 and TRBJ2-7; D ambiguous. Deletions cut 8 bases from V and 2 bases from J, with 10 bases between. The CDR3 consists of 12 residues. Germline V lookup: CDR1 MDHEN, CDR2 SYDVKM.

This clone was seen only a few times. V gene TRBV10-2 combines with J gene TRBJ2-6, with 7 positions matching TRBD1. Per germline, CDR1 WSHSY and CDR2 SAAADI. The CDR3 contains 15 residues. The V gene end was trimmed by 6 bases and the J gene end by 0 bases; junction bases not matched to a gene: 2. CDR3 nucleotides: TGCGCCAGCAGAGACAGGGTCTCTGGGGCCAACGTCCTGACTTTC. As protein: CASRDRVSGANVLTF.

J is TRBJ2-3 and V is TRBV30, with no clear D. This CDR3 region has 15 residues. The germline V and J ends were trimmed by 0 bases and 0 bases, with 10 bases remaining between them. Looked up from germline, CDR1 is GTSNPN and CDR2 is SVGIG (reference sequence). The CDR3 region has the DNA TGTGCCTGGAGTGTACAGCAGGCTAGCACAGATACGCAGTATTTT. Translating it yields CAWSVQQASTDTQYF. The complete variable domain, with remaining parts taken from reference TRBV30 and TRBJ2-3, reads SQTIHQWPATLVQPVGSPLSLECTVEGTSNPNLYWYRQAAGRGLQLLFYSVGIGQISSEVPQNLSASRPQDRQFILSSKKLLLSDSGFYLCAWSVQQASTDTQYFGPGTRLTVL.

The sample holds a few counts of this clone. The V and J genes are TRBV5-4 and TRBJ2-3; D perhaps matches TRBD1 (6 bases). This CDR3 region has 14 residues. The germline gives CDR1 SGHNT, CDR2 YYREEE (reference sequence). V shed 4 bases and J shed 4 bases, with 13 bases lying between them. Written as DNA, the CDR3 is TGTGCCAGCAGCCTGGAAACAGGGTCAGATACGCAGTATTTT. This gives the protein CASSLETGSDTQYF.

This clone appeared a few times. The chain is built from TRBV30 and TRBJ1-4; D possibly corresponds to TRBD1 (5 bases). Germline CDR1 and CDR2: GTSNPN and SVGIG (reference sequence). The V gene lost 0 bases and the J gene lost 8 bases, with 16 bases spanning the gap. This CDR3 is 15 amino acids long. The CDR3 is CAWSVFGRGSEKLFF. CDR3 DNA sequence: TGTGCCTGGAGTGTGTTTGGTAGGGGATCGGAAAAACTGTTTTTT.

The CDR3 sequence is CAWSDGVGSGYEQYF. The CDR3 DNA is TGTGCCTGGAGCGACGGCGTGGGTAGCGGCTACGAGCAGTACTTC. The genes are TRBV30 and TRBJ2-7; maybe TRBD2 (6 bases). This CDR3 is 15 amino acids long. Germline V gene data show CDR1 as GTSNPN and CDR2 as SVGIG (reference sequence). The V end was cut by 3 bases, the J end by 3 bases, with 18 bases between. Looking up the rest from reference TRBV30 and TRBJ2-7 gives the full variable domain: SQTIHQWPATLVQPVGSPLSLECTVEGTSNPNLYWYRQAAGRGLQLLFYSVGIGQISSEVPQNLSASRPQDRQFILSSKKLLLSDSGFYLCAWSDGVGSGYEQYFGPGTRLTVT.

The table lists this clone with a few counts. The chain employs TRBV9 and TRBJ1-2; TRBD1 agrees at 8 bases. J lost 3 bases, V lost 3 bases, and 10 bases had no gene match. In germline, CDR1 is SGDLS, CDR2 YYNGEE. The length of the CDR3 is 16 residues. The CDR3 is CASSAPGQGRHYGYTF. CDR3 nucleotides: TGTGCCAGCAGCGCTCCCGGACAGGGTAGACACTATGGCTACACCTTC.

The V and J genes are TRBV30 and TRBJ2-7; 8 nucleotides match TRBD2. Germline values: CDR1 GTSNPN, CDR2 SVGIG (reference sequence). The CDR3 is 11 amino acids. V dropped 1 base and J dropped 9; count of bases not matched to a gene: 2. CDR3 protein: CAWSEREGQYF. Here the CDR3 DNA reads TGTGCCTGGAGTGAACGGGAGGGGCAGTACTTC.

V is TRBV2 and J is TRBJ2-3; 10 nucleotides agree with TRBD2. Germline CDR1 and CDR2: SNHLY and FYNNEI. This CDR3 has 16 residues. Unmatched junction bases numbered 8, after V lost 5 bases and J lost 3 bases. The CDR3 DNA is TGTGCCAGCAGTTCATCACTAGCGGGAAGAACAGATACGCAGTATTTT. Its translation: CASSSSLAGRTDTQYF.

CDR3 DNA sequence: TGTGCCAGCAGTGAAGCTCCTTTGCGGGGAGTCGCAGATACGCAGTATTTT. Its protein product is CASSEAPLRGVADTQYF. The V call is TRBV2, the J call TRBJ2-3; TRBD2 might be the D (6 bases). The CDR3 has 17 residues. The germline CDR1 and CDR2 sequences are SNHLY and FYNNEI. V was pared by 0 bases and J by 4 bases, with 17 bases between.

DNA for the CDR3: TGTGCCAGCAGCTTAGGGACAGGGGGGAATCAGCCCCAGCATTTT. This gives the protein CASSLGTGGNQPQHF. The rearrangement joins TRBV7-9 to TRBJ1-5; 10 bases align to TRBD1. Germline V gene lookup returns CDR1 SEHNR and CDR2 FQNEAQ (reference sequence). The CDR3 contains 15 residues. With 1 base clipped from V and 4 bases from J, the junction kept 1 base outside the gene matches.

The CDR3: CASGTGFYAGELFF. The CDR3 DNA reads as TGCGCCAGCGGAACAGGGTTCTATGCCGGGGAGCTGTTTTTT. The chain employs TRBV5-1 and TRBJ2-2; possible D gene TRBD1, 6 bases. The CDR3 has 14 amino acids. V gave up 7 bases and J gave up 6 bases, with 16 bases separating them. Germline CDR1 reads SGHRS; CDR2 reads YFSETQ.

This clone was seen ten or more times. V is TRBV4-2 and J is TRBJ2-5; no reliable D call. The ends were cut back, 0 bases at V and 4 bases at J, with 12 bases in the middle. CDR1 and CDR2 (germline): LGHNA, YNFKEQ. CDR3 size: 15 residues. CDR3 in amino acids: CASSQDSLGRETQYF. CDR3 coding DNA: TGTGCCAGCAGCCAAGATAGCCTAGGTCGAGAGACCCAGTACTTC.

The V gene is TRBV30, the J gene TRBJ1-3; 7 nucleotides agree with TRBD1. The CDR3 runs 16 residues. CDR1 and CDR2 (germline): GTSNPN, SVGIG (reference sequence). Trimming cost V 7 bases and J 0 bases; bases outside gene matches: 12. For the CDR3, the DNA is TGTGCCTTCGGGACTCACAGGGGCCACTCTGGAAACACCATATATTTT. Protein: CAFGTHRGHSGNTIYF.

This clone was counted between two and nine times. The CDR3 nucleotides read TGCAGTGCATACGACAGGGATGGCTACACCTTC. Translation gives CSAYDRDGYTF. This chain links TRBV20-1 with TRBJ1-2; 7 bases are shared with TRBD1. CDR1 is DFQATT and CDR2 is SNEGSKA in the germline V gene (reference sequence). V gave up 6 bases and J gave up 6 bases; unmatched junction bases: 4. This CDR3 is 11 amino acids long.

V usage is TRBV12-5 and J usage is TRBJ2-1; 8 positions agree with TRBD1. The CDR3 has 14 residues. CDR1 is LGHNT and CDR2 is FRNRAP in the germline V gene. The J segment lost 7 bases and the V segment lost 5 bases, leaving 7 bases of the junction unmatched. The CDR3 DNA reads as TGTGCTAGTGGTCCGGGGACAGGTCAAAATGAGCAGTTCTTC. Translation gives CASGPGTGQNEQFF.

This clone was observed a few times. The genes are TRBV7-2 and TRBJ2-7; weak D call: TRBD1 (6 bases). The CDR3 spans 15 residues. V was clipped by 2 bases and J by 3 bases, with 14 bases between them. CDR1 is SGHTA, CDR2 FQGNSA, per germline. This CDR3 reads CASSLTLQGRYEQYF. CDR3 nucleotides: TGTGCCAGCAGCTTAACCCTACAGGGCCGCTACGAGCAGTACTTC. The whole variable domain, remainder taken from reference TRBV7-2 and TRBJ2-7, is GAGVSQSPSNKVTEKGKDVELRCDPISGHTALYWYRQSLGQGLEFLIYFQGNSAPDKSGLPSDRFSAERTGGSVSTLTIQRTQQEDSAVYLCASSLTLQGRYEQYFGPGTRLTVT.

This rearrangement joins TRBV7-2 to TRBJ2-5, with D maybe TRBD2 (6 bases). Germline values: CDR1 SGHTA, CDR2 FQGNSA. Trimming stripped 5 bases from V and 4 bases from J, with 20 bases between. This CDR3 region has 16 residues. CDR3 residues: CASSPLKWAGRETQYF. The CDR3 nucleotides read TGTGCCAGCAGCCCTCTTAAGTGGGCGGGACGAGAGACCCAGTACTTC.